This TCR beta chain was captured in a study of human T cells and chemical hapten exposure. This clonotype has only a few counts. The time point is: patch test 1, 2 weeks after DPC sensitization. Noted treatment: therapeutic diphenylcyclopropenone sensitization with weekly scalp DPC. CDR1 is SGHTA and CDR2 is FQGNSA in the germline V gene. This CDR3 spans 13 amino acids. The V gene lost 2 bases and the J gene lost 6 bases, with 10 bases spanning the gap. TCRdb re-called the RACE reads through MiXCR, storing one row per CDR3 protein. Counted here are fewer than 400,000 distinct CDR3 sequences, around 6.9% occurring once; the ten biggest clones make up more than 7%.

The sample here was whole blood, taken in connection with sensitization to the hapten diphenylcyclopropenone (DPC). This TCR came from a woman under 30 with alopecia areata. Some clones in this sample may be carry-over from other donors' samples. The chain links TRBV7-2 to TRBJ1-2, with D unclear. The CDR3 sequence is CASSLQKGDGYTF. The CDR3 nucleotides are TGTGCCAGCAGCTTACAAAAGGGAGATGGCTACACCTTC. Based on the CDR3 plus reference TRBV7-2 and TRBJ1-2, the full variable domain is GAGVSQSPSNKVTEKGKDVELRCDPISGHTALYWYRQSLGQGLEFLIYFQGNSAPDKSGLPSDRFSAERTGGSVSTLTIQRTQQEDSAVYLCASSLQKGDGYTFGSGTRLTVV.